These T cell receptor beta chains were read from a single sample in a study of OX40 agonist ivuxolimab in advanced cancers. Produced via immunoSEQ multiplex PCR; TCRdb's table is partial and in-frame only. The sample consists of 50,000 or so clones, 84% of them appearing once. The sample was CD4+ or CD8+ T cells sorted from blood, taken in a trial of the OX40 agonist ivuxolimab. Receptors originate from an adult with an advanced solid tumor such as melanoma, head and neck, liver or kidney cancer. The CDR3 runs from the conserved cysteine through the conserved F or W. The order of the fields is CDR3 length, J gene, clone size, V gene, CDR3 protein. Clone size is not always given. Where it is, it says once, few, many or a class for expanded clones.

>16|TRBJ2-6|-|TRBV5-1
CASSLGPVSGANVLTF
>16|TRBJ2-7|-|TRBV4-1
CASSQGLAGMTYEQYF
>15|TRBJ1-2|few|TRBV14
CASSPRHALGGGYTF
>15|TRBJ2-3|-|TRBV6-6
CASSPPGGLGDTQYF
>15|TRBJ2-7|-|TRBV6-6
CASSYGQAGSYEQYF
>15|TRBJ2-5|-|TRBV14
CASSQDEGGKETQYF
>12|TRBJ1-2|-|TRBV2
CASSRQGDGYTF
>15|TRBJ2-3|-|TRBV19
CASSPRDSFTDTQYF
>15|TRBJ2-2|-|TRBV7-9
CASRPSGSGTGELFF
>14|TRBJ2-2|once|TRBV14
CASSPRQGPGELFF
>16|TRBJ2-3|-|TRBV28
CASSFPGISKGGTQYF
>17|TRBJ1-3|-|TRBV18
CASSPPKYGVPGNTIYF
>17|TRBJ2-1|-|TRBV15
CATLRVGTSGSSNEQFF
>15|TRBJ2-2|-|TRBV7-2
CANMSRRTNTGELFF
>14|TRBJ1-2|-|TRBV19
CASSRSRGNYGYTF
>13|TRBJ1-6|-|TRBV6-4
CASSDGNNSPLHF
>14|TRBJ2-2|-|TRBV28
CASSLEGNTGELFF
>12|TRBJ1-1|-|TRBV15
CATSSPLSDLFF
>14|TRBJ2-3|-|TRBV27
CASIPARGTDTQYF
>15|TRBJ1-2|few|TRBV7-9
CASSSLDRANYGYTF
>12|TRBJ2-7|-|TRBV29-1
CSALSGSVEQYF
>15|TRBJ2-7|many|TRBV19
CASSRGGGGSYEQYF
>15|TRBJ1-1|-|TRBV6-6
CASSLRTGGDTEAFF
>16|TRBJ2-3|-|TRBV7-2
CASSLVSGVSTDTQYF
>15|TRBJ2-1|-|TRBV5-4
CASSQSGSFGDEQFF
>11|TRBJ2-5|-|TRBV28
CASSLLETQYF
>15|TRBJ2-4|-|TRBV2
CASKPRQGARGIQYF
>13|TRBJ2-2|-|TRBV2
CASGTPERGELFF
>16|TRBJ2-7|medium-sized|TRBV7-9
CASLRVGTGGGYEQYF
>14|TRBJ2-1|-|TRBV29-1
CSVDPGQGRDEQFF
>14|TRBJ2-3|-|TRBV11-2
CASSFREGIDTQYF
>16|TRBJ2-1|-|TRBV9
CASSVGGSSSYNEQFF
>14|TRBJ1-4|-|TRBV2
CARGTGAGKEKLFF
>17|TRBJ1-1|-|TRBV7-9
CASRPRGAALGGTEAFF
>14|TRBJ2-1|few|TRBV15
CATSGGGNYNEQFF
>12|TRBJ2-7|-|TRBV10-3
CAIKGSTYEQYF